Below are 28 T cell receptor beta chains sequenced from a single sample in a study of T cell clonality in common variable immunodeficiency. Assay: immunoSEQ multiplex PCR; the TCRdb copy retains only in-frame clones and omits some. This sample includes about 52,000 clones with no singletons; its ten biggest clones take up under 2%. The sample was peripheral blood mononuclear cells. The receptors stem from a person aged 18-69 years in good health.

This clone was picked up many times. Sequencing ends 3 residues short of the CDR3 end; the germline J gene provides the rest. The chain uses TRBV11-3 and TRBJ1-1; TRBD1 might be the D (5 bases). The CDR3 sequence is 13 residues long. Trimming removed 5 bases from V and 1 base from J, with 8 bases in between. Germline CDR1 SGHNT, CDR2 YENEEA. The DNA read from the CDR3 is TGTGCCAGCAGCGGGGGGACGAACACTGAA. Protein: CASSGGTNTE. The whole CDR3 is CASSGGTNTEAFF.

This clone occurred a few times. The read finishes 3 residues shy of the CDR3 end, and the germline J gene is used to complete it. V is TRBV7-2 and J is TRBJ2-5, with 7 bases identical to TRBD2. CDR3 size: 14 residues. CDR1 SGHTA and CDR2 FQGNSA come from the germline V gene. The DNA read from the CDR3 is TGTGCCAGCAGCTGGGACTACTCAAGGGATACC. It encodes CASSWDYSRDT. The entire CDR3 protein reads CASSWDYSRDTQYF. The whole variable domain, remainder taken from reference TRBV7-2 and TRBJ2-5, is GAGVSQSPSNKVTEKGKDVELRCDPISGHTALYWYRQSLGQGLEFLIYFQGNSAPDKSGLPSDRFSAERTGGSVSTLTIQRTQQEDSAVYLCASSWDYSRDTQYFGPGTRLLVL.

This clone was observed at least ten times. The sequenced fragment ends 3 residues before the CDR3 boundary, so the rest is inferred from the germline J gene. This rearrangement joins TRBV19 to TRBJ2-7; weak D call: TRBD1 (6 bases). Germline-derived CDR1 and CDR2 are LNHDA and SQIVND (reference sequence). CDR3 size: 15 residues. The V end was cut by 6 bases, the J end by 4 bases, with 19 bases between. The CDR3 protein is CASSPTGSESYEQYF. CDR3 DNA (partial): TGTGCCAGTAGCCCTACAGGGTCCGAATCGTACGAG.

There are many counts of this clone. The sequenced fragment ends 3 residues before the CDR3 boundary, so the rest is inferred from the germline J gene. The J gene is TRBJ2-1, the V gene TRBV20-1, with D possibly being TRBD2 (6 bases). There are 16 residues in the CDR3. V lost 1 base, J lost 1 base, and 14 bases lay in between. Germline-derived CDR1 and CDR2 are DFQATT and SNEGSKA (reference sequence). Partial CDR3 DNA: TGCAGTGCTAGAGTATTTAGCGGTCAGTCCTACAATGAG. As protein: CSARVFSGQSYNE. The CDR3 as a whole reads CSARVFSGQSYNEQFF.

This clone was recorded many times. The CDR3 goes on 3 residues after the read ends, and that part is filled in from the germline J gene. The chain is built from TRBV5-1 and TRBJ1-2; D perhaps matches TRBD1 (5 bases). There are 13 residues in the CDR3. Looked up from germline, CDR1 is SGHRS and CDR2 is YFSETQ. CDR3 protein: CASSLARQGDYTF. CDR3 bases read: TGCGCCAGCAGCTTGGCCAGGCAGGGTGAC.

This clone was detected only a few times. Read sequence stops 3 residues before the CDR3 end, and the germline J gene provides the missing end. The chain carries TRBV20-1 and TRBJ2-3, with 8 bases that match TRBD2. Germline CDR1 reads DFQATT; CDR2 reads SNEGSKA (reference sequence). This CDR3 comprises 16 residues. The CDR3 region is CSARPLGLAGQETQYF. The CDR3 DNA, read in part, is TGCAGTGCTAGACCTTTGGGGCTAGCGGGTCAAGAGACG.

This clone was recorded at least ten times. The sequenced part of the CDR3 DNA is TGCAGTGCTAGGGGAGGACAGGGTCCCTACGAG. This gives the protein CSARGGQGPYE. The CDR3 as a whole reads CSARGGQGPYEQYF. The chain uses TRBV20-1 and TRBJ2-7; 8 nucleotides match TRBD1. The CDR3 is cut off 3 residues early in the read; its end comes from the germline J gene. Germline CDR1 reads DFQATT; CDR2 reads SNEGSKA (reference sequence). V was clipped by 3 bases and J by 2 bases; unmatched bases: 6. The CDR3 runs 14 residues.

This clone was observed many times. The CDR3 end falls 3 residues outside the read, so it is completed with the germline J gene. The V and J genes are TRBV20-1 and TRBJ2-3, with no clear D. Germline values: CDR1 DFQATT, CDR2 SNEGSKA (reference sequence). The CDR3 length is 11 residues. The covered CDR3 bases are TGCAGCGCAGAATTTCAAGAGACG. Translated: CSAEFQET. The whole CDR3 sequence reads CSAEFQETQYF.

This clone occurred many times. The CDR3 goes on 3 residues after the read ends, and that part is filled in from the germline J gene. The chain employs TRBV7-2 and TRBJ2-3; the D is unclear. The CDR3 is made up of 15 amino acids. Trimming left V 2 bases short and J 2 bases short, with 11 bases between. Germline loops: CDR1 SGHTA, CDR2 FQGNSA. The CDR3 is CASSLQAPSTDTQYF. The sequenced part of the CDR3 DNA is TGTGCCAGCAGCTTACAAGCCCCGTCCACAGATACG.

In this sample, this clone turned up many times. The sequenced fragment ends 3 residues before the CDR3 boundary, so the rest is inferred from the germline J gene. This chain uses TRBV30 with TRBJ2-5; D uncertain. This CDR3 region has 13 residues. Deletions cut 5 bases from V and 4 bases from J, with 14 bases between. Germline CDR1 reads GTSNPN; CDR2 reads SVGIG (reference sequence). This CDR3 is CAWVLNEGETQYF. CDR3 DNA, as far as it was read: TGTGCCTGGGTCCTTAATGAAGGAGAGACC.

To note about this clone: The read ends 3 residues early relative to the CDR3; the germline J gene fills the gap. This sequence joins TRBV6-2 or TRBV6-3 and TRBJ1-2; no reliable D call. This CDR3 spans 11 amino acids. In germline, CDR1 is MNHEY, CDR2 SVGEGT. The CDR3 sequence is CASTGSYDYTF. Incomplete CDR3 DNA: TGTGCCAGCACCGGGTCCTACGAC.

There are many counts of this clone. The read stops 3 residues short of the end of the CDR3; the missing end is completed from the germline J gene. The chain recombines TRBV5-1 with TRBJ2-7, with D possibly being TRBD2 (6 bases). Germline V gene data show CDR1 as SGHRS and CDR2 as YFSETQ. This CDR3 has 15 residues. V was clipped by 4 bases and J by 2 bases, with 16 bases between them. Partial CDR3 DNA: TGCGCCAGCAGCACTACTAGCTCTTATACCTACGAG. This codes for CASSTTSSYTYE. The complete CDR3 protein is CASSTTSSYTYEQYF. The complete variable domain, with remaining parts taken from reference TRBV5-1 and TRBJ2-7, reads KAGVTQTPRYLIKTRGQQVTLSCSPISGHRSVSWYQQTPGQGLQFLFEYFSETQRNKGNFPGRFSGRQFSNSRSEMNVSTLELGDSALYLCASSTTSSYTYEQYFGPGTRLTVT.

This clone has a count of ten or more. The read comes to an end 3 residues before the CDR3 does, leaving the germline J gene to fill in the end. J is TRBJ2-5 and V is TRBV7-9; D perhaps matches TRBD1 (6 bases). Trimming took off 5 bases at V and 4 bases at J, with 17 bases between the two ends. Germline V gene sequence: CDR1 SEHNR, CDR2 FQNEAQ (reference sequence). The CDR3 has 15 residues. The sequenced CDR3 bases are TGTGCCAGCAGCAAGATGGCAGGGGCGAGAGAGACC. Its translation: CASSKMAGARET. The whole CDR3 protein reads CASSKMAGARETQYF.

This clone was picked up many times. CDR3 residues: CASSGRYNSPLHF. CDR3 DNA (partial): TGTGCCAGCAGTGGCAGGTATAATTCACCC. V usage is TRBV6-1 and J usage is TRBJ1-6; D gene uncertain. Coverage ceases 3 residues before the CDR3 finishes, and the germline J gene fills in the end. Germline-derived CDR1 and CDR2 are MNHNS and SASEGT. Trimming removed 4 bases from V and 4 bases from J, with 5 bases in between. The CDR3 runs to 13 residues.

In its sample, this clone was seen a few times. The read ends 3 residues before the CDR3 terminus; that terminus is restored from the germline J gene. This rearrangement joins TRBV11-2 to TRBJ1-2; weak D call: TRBD1 (6 bases). CDR1 SGHAT and CDR2 FQNNGV come from the germline V gene. The CDR3 extends over 14 amino acids. Trimming took 1 base from V and 4 from J, leaving 10 bases between them. The CDR3 protein is CASSLVHRAYGYTF. The covered CDR3 bases are TGTGCCAGCAGCTTAGTCCACAGGGCCTATGGC.

This clone occurred many times. The read is 3 residues too short to cover the CDR3 end, so that end is filled in from the germline J gene. The chain carries TRBV20-1 and TRBJ2-5; D is undetermined. Trimming took off 1 base at V and 1 base at J, with 7 bases between the two ends. The CDR3 runs to 13 residues. Germline loops: CDR1 DFQATT, CDR2 SNEGSKA (reference sequence). CDR3: CSARGQIQETQYF. The part of the CDR3 DNA that was read is TGCAGTGCTAGAGGGCAGATCCAAGAGACC.

In this sample, this clone turned up many times. Read sequence stops 3 residues before the CDR3 end, and the germline J gene provides the missing end. The chain combines TRBV5-1 with TRBJ2-1, with 10 bases fitting TRBD1. V dropped 3 bases and J dropped 4; count of bases not matched to a gene: 13. CDR3 length: 18 residues. The germline CDR1 and CDR2 sequences are SGHRS and YFSETQ. The CDR3 is CASSSRRGGTGEYNEQFF. The part of the CDR3 DNA that was read is TGCGCCAGCAGCTCCCGCCGGGGGGGGACAGGGGAATACAATGAG.

This clone has just a few counts. The observed sequence ends 3 residues before the CDR3 terminus, with the missing tail filled in from the germline J gene. The chain combines TRBV7-6 with TRBJ1-3, with 9 bases that match TRBD1. This CDR3 region has 16 residues. Germline values: CDR1 SGHVS, CDR2 FNYEAQ. The trim removed 1 base at V and 4 bases at J, leaving 5 bases unmatched. The CDR3 sequence: CASSLDGQGIGNTIYF. The CDR3 bases that were read are TGTGCCAGCAGCTTAGACGGACAGGGGATCGGAAACACC.

This clone was found many times. The read terminates 3 residues ahead of where the CDR3 ends, so the germline J gene completes it. J is TRBJ1-2 and V is TRBV11-2; 7 bases are a match to TRBD1. J was trimmed by 3 bases and V by 2 bases; bases with no gene match: 0. The germline V gene has CDR1 SGHAT and CDR2 FQNNGV. The length of the CDR3 is 13 residues. The CDR3 protein is CASSLTGDYGYTF. CDR3 DNA (partial): TGTGCCAGCAGCTTAACAGGGGACTATGGC.

This clone was observed at least ten times. The observed sequence ends 3 residues before the CDR3 terminus, with the missing tail filled in from the germline J gene. This chain links TRBV4-2 with TRBJ2-3; D call uncertain. The CDR3 sequence is 15 residues long. Germline values: CDR1 LGHNA, CDR2 YNFKEQ. Deletions cut 0 bases from V and 0 bases from J, with 7 bases between. The part of the CDR3 DNA that was read is TGTGCCAGCAGCCAAGAAGGCAGGAGCACAGATACG. As protein: CASSQEGRSTDT. The full CDR3 reads CASSQEGRSTDTQYF.

This clone occurred many times. The CDR3 end falls 3 residues outside the read, so it is completed with the germline J gene. The chain joins TRBV20-1 to TRBJ2-7; D unresolved. The germline V gene has CDR1 DFQATT and CDR2 SNEGSKA (reference sequence). This CDR3 region has 13 residues. V lost 2 bases and J lost 1, with 9 bases in between. The CDR3 DNA, read in part, is TGCAGTGCTAGACCCAGAGGTTCCTACGAG. Amino acids: CSARPRGSYE. From start to end, the CDR3 is CSARPRGSYEQYF.

Many counts were recorded for this clone. Coverage ceases 3 residues before the CDR3 finishes, and the germline J gene fills in the end. This rearrangement joins TRBV4-1 to TRBJ2-7; D possibly matches TRBD1 or TRBD2 (5 bases each). Germline V gives CDR1 MGHRA, CDR2 YSYEKL. Trimming pared 5 bases from V and 1 base from J, leaving 18 bases between. The CDR3 runs 16 residues. The sequenced CDR3 bases are TGCGCCAGCAGCTTAGTGATAAGGGGAGAGTCCTACGAG. This codes for CASSLVIRGESYE. The full CDR3 sequence reads CASSLVIRGESYEQYF.

This clone came up many times. With the read ending 3 residues before the CDR3 end, the germline J gene is used to fill in that end. This rearrangement joins TRBV5-1 to TRBJ2-3, with a possible D match to TRBD1 (6 bases). The CDR3 is 17 residues long. Germline CDR1 and CDR2: SGHRS and YFSETQ. V dropped 1 base and J dropped 2 bases, with 17 bases sitting between them. The CDR3 spells CASSLFYAGAITDTQYF. The sequenced part of the CDR3 DNA is TGCGCCAGCAGCTTGTTTTACGCAGGGGCCATCACAGATACG.

This clone was found many times. The CDR3 extends 3 residues past the end of the read, so its final part is completed from the germline J gene. The chain links TRBV7-2 to TRBJ1-1; D is unclear. Trimming removed 3 bases at V and 1 base at J, with 9 bases between. CDR3 length: 14 residues. Germline V gene sequence: CDR1 SGHTA, CDR2 FQGNSA. CDR3 protein: CASSFDGGNTEAFF. CDR3 bases read: TGTGCCAGCAGCTTCGACGGCGGGAACACTGAA. The variable domain in full, with the rest retrieved from reference TRBV7-2 and TRBJ1-1, is GAGVSQSPSNKVTEKGKDVELRCDPISGHTALYWYRQSLGQGLEFLIYFQGNSAPDKSGLPSDRFSAERTGGSVSTLTIQRTQQEDSAVYLCASSFDGGNTEAFFGQGTRLTVV.

This clone was counted between two and nine times. A read error may account for a junction end that differs from germline. The read falls 3 residues short of the CDR3 end, and the missing part is taken from the germline J gene. Other DNA sequences in the sample encode the same CDR3. The chain carries TRBV7-9 and TRBJ1-3; D is undetermined. CDR1 SEHNR and CDR2 FQNEAQ come from the germline V gene (reference sequence). CDR3 length equals 14 residues. The CDR3 region is CASSFGSSGNTIYF. The covered CDR3 bases are TGTGCCAGCAGCTTTGGTAGCTCTGGAAACACA.

In its sample, this clone was seen many times. The CDR3 extends 3 residues past the end of the read, so its final part is completed from the germline J gene. V and J are TRBV28 and TRBJ2-5; tentatively, D is TRBD1 (8 bases). CDR3 length equals 15 residues. Germline loops: CDR1 MDHEN, CDR2 SYDVKM. V dropped 4 bases and J dropped 4 bases, with 16 bases sitting between them. The covered CDR3 bases are TGTGCCAGCAGTTCTGACAGGGGAGGGGGAGAGACC. This gives the protein CASSSDRGGGET. In full, the CDR3 reads CASSSDRGGGETQYF.

This clone was recorded many times. The read stops 3 residues short of the end of the CDR3; the missing end is completed from the germline J gene. The chain couples TRBV6-1 to TRBJ2-7; D gene unclear. CDR3 length: 11 amino acids. Germline V gene sequence: CDR1 MNHNS, CDR2 SASEGT. V was cut by 4 bases and J by 3 bases, with 4 bases left in between. CDR3 DNA (partial): TGTGCCAGCAGTGGACACTACGAG. Residues: CASSGHYE. The whole CDR3 protein reads CASSGHYEQYF.

This clone was observed at least ten times. The sequenced fragment ends 3 residues before the CDR3 boundary, so the rest is inferred from the germline J gene. V usage is TRBV5-1 and J usage is TRBJ1-3; D is ambiguous. Germline V gene data show CDR1 as SGHRS and CDR2 as YFSETQ. V was pared by 4 bases and J by 2 bases, with 10 bases between. The CDR3 spans 14 residues. The CDR3 sequence: CASSPQVAGNTIYF. The CDR3 DNA, read in part, is TGCGCCAGCAGCCCCCAGGTGGCTGGAAACACC. Full variable domain (missing parts from reference TRBV5-1 and TRBJ1-3): KAGVTQTPRYLIKTRGQQVTLSCSPISGHRSVSWYQQTPGQGLQFLFEYFSETQRNKGNFPGRFSGRQFSNSRSEMNVSTLELGDSALYLCASSPQVAGNTIYFGEGSWLTVV.